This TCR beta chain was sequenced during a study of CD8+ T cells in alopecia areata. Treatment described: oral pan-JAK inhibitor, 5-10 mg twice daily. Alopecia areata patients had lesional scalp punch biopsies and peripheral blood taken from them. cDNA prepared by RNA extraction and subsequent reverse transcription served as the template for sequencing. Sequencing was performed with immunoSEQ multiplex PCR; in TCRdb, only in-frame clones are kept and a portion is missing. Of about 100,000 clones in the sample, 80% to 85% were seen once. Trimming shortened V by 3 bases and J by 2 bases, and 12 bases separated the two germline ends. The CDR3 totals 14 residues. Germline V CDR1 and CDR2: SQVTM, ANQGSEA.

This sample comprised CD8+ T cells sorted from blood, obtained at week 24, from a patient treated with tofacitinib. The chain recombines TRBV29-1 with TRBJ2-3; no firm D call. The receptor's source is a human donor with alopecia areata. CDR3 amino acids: CSVDNRIYTDTQYF. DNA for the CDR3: TGCAGCGTTGATAACAGAATTTACACAGATACGCAGTATTTT.